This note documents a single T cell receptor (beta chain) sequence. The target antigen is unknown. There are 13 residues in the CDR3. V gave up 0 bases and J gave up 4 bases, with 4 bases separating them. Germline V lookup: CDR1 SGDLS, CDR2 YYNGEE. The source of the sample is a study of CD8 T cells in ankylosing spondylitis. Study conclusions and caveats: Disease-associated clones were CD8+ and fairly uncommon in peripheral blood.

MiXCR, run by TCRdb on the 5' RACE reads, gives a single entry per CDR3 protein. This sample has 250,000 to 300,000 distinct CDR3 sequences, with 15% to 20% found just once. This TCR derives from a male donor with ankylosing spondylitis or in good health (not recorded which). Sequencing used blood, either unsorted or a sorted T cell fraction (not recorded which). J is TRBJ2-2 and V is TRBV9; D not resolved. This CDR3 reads CASSVDSTGELFF. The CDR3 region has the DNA TGTGCCAGCAGCGTAGATTCCACCGGGGAGCTGTTTTTT. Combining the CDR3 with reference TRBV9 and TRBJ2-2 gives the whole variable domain DSGVTQTPKHLITATGQRVTLRCSPRSGDLSVYWYQQSLDQGLQFLIQYYNGEERAKGNILERFSAQQFPDLHSELNLSSLELGDSALYFCASSVDSTGELFFGEGSRLTVL.